Listed here is a single T cell receptor beta chain. Trimming pared 4 bases from V and 0 bases from J, leaving 6 bases between. The CDR3 runs to 13 residues. Germline CDR1 SQVTM, CDR2 ANQGSEA. The entry originates in a study of T cell changes during pregnancy in multiple sclerosis. Using immunoSEQ multiplex PCR, the repertoire was profiled, and TCRdb retains in-frame clones only, with some absent. The profile shows some 100,000 clones, roughly 93% of them singletons. The clonotype was recovered from a female donor with multiple sclerosis, enrolled in a pregnancy study. Specimen: peripheral blood, collected before pregnancy. This chain uses TRBV29-1 with TRBJ2-2, with D unclear. The CDR3 DNA reads as TGCAGCGTTGGAGCGACGAACACCGGGGAGCTGTTTTTT. Translated, it gives CSVGATNTGELFF.